A selection of T cell receptor beta chains follows, all from one sample in a study of blood T cell repertoires in COVID-19. The repertoire was sequenced with immunoSEQ multiplex PCR; TCRdb's copy has only in-frame clones and lacks some. The table shows approximately 140,000 clones, with over 60% occurring only once. Sequences were obtained from peripheral blood. These receptors came from a man in his forties or fifties with acute or convalescent COVID-19. Both conserved end residues are part of each CDR3. The order of the fields is V gene, clone size, J gene, D gene, CDR3 DNA, CDR3 protein. The D gene is left open where the match is weak. Clone size is shown for a subset of rows, as once, few, many or a class of expanded clone.

TRBV14	NA	TRBJ2-3	TRBD2	TGTGCCAGCAGCGTTCTAGCGGGTTTTGATACGCAGTATTTT	CASSVLAGFDTQYF
TRBV2	NA	TRBJ1-1	NA	TGTGCCAGCAGTGTCACAGGGAGGGAAAACACTGAAGCTTTCTTT	CASSVTGRENTEAFF
TRBV19	NA	TRBJ1-1	NA	TGTGCCAGTAGTATATCTAGAGGGACTGAAGCTTTCTTT	CASSISRGTEAFF
TRBV2	NA	TRBJ1-4	TRBD1	TGTGCCAGCAGCGGACAGGGCGCAACTAATGAAAAACTGTTTTTT	CASSGQGATNEKLFF
TRBV30	NA	TRBJ1-3	TRBD1	TGTGCCTGGGGAGGACAGGGGGCACTTGGAAACACCATATATTTT	CAWGGQGALGNTIYF
TRBV7-2	NA	TRBJ2-5	NA	TGTGCCAGCAGCTTAGATCAAAGGGCGGGAGAGACCCAGTACTTC	CASSLDQRAGETQYF
TRBV11-2	once	TRBJ2-4	TRBD2	TGTGCCAGCAGCTTAAATCGGGGGGGAACCAAAAACATTCAGTACTTC	CASSLNRGGTKNIQYF
TRBV7-3	once	TRBJ1-2	NA	TGTGCCAGCAGCCTTACGGGGGGGCTAGGCTATGGCTACACCTTC	CASSLTGGLGYGYTF
TRBV5-1	NA	TRBJ1-1	NA	TGCGCCAGCAGCTTGCAAATAGCGAACACTGAAGCTTTCTTT	CASSLQIANTEAFF
TRBV5-4	NA	TRBJ2-3	TRBD2	TGTGCCAGCAGCCAAGGGGAGGGTAAGGGGCCGGAGGGTGTTACGCAGTATTTT	CASSQGEGKGPEGVTQYF
TRBV19	NA	TRBJ1-1	NA	TGTGCCAGTAGTCTTGCCCACAGGGCAATGAACACTGAAGCTTTCTTT	CASSLAHRAMNTEAFF
TRBV6-5	once	TRBJ1-6	TRBD1	TGTGCCAGCAGGGGACAGAGCTCCTATAATTCACCCCTCCACTTT	CASRGQSSYNSPLHF
TRBV14	once	TRBJ2-5	TRBD1	TGTGCCAGCAGCCAGGACAGGGGGCGAGTGGAGACCCAGTACTTC	CASSQDRGRVETQYF
TRBV6-5	NA	TRBJ1-2	TRBD1	TGTGCCAGCATGACAGGGGTGGGCTATGGCTACACCTTC	CASMTGVGYGYTF
TRBV5-6	NA	TRBJ1-1	NA	TGTGCCAGCAGCTTAGTGCGCATGAACACTGAAGCTTTCTTT	CASSLVRMNTEAFF
TRBV4-1	NA	TRBJ2-3	NA	TGCGCCAGCAGCCAACCGGCAGGGTCAGATACGCAGTATTTT	CASSQPAGSDTQYF
TRBV7-8	NA	TRBJ2-5	TRBD2	TGTGCCAGCAGCTTACGAGCGGGGGGGCCTCAAGAGACCCAGTACTTC	CASSLRAGGPQETQYF
TRBV20-1	few	TRBJ1-6	TRBD1	TGCAGTGCTAGTAGGGCCAGGGGGTCCTATAATTCACCCCTCCACTTT	CSASRARGSYNSPLHF
TRBV12-3/TRBV12-4	NA	TRBJ1-1	NA	TGTGCCAGCGGTTCGGGAGGGAACACTGAAGCTTTCTTT	CASGSGGNTEAFF
TRBV5-1	few	TRBJ1-2	NA	TGCGCCAGCAGCGTAGACACCTCCACCTACTATGGCTACACCTTC	CASSVDTSTYYGYTF
TRBV13	few	TRBJ2-7	NA	TGTGCCAGCAGCTTAAATCCAGGGAACGAGCAGTACTTC	CASSLNPGNEQYF
TRBV29-1	NA	TRBJ1-1	TRBD1	TGCAGCGTTACGGGACAGGGGACTACTGAAGCTTTCTTT	CSVTGQGTTEAFF
TRBV30	NA	TRBJ2-7	NA	TGTGCCTGGAGTGTAGGGTCAGGGTGGTACGAGCAGTACTTC	CAWSVGSGWYEQYF
TRBV27	NA	TRBJ2-7	NA	TGTGCCAGCAGTTCCATGGGTTTAGGGGTGGTCGAGCAGTACTTC	CASSSMGLGVVEQYF
TRBV3-1/TRBV3-2	few	TRBJ2-3	TRBD2	TGTGCCAGCAGCCAAGGGGGACTAGCGGGTGCGGATACGCAGTATTTT	CASSQGGLAGADTQYF
TRBV6-1	NA	TRBJ1-1	NA	TGTGCCAGCAGTGAAGGGGAGTATCGAAGCACTGAAGCTTTCTTT	CASSEGEYRSTEAFF
TRBV2	many	TRBJ2-1	NA	TGTGCCAGCAGTGACAGGGGCCGGAATGAGCAGTTCTTC	CASSDRGRNEQFF
TRBV6-5	NA	TRBJ1-1	NA	TGTGCCAGCAGTTACGCAGGGCTTGGTGAAGCTTTCTTT	CASSYAGLGEAFF
TRBV9	NA	TRBJ2-2	NA	TGTGCCAGCAGCCCTCACGCGGCCGGGGAGCTGTTTTTT	CASSPHAAGELFF
TRBV5-1	NA	TRBJ2-1	TRBD1	TGCGCCAGCAGCCTAGGGACAGGGAGCTCCTACAATGAGCAGTTCTTC	CASSLGTGSSYNEQFF
TRBV29-1	once	TRBJ1-1	TRBD1	TGCAGCGCCCAGGGGGCGGTGAGGACTGAAGCTTTCTTT	CSAQGAVRTEAFF
TRBV5-1	NA	TRBJ2-3	NA	TGCGCCAGCAGCTTGGCTTTGGACACCTTAACAGATACGCAGTATTTT	CASSLALDTLTDTQYF
TRBV11-3	NA	TRBJ1-2	NA	TGTGCCAGCAGAATACGTACATGGGGGCTTTATGGCTACACCTTC	CASRIRTWGLYGYTF
TRBV5-1	NA	TRBJ1-3	NA	TGCGCCAGCAGCCTGGGCGGCAGGGACTCTGGAAACACCATATATTTT	CASSLGGRDSGNTIYF
TRBV4-1	NA	TRBJ1-2	NA	TGCGCCAGCAGCCCGGGGGAGATGAACTATGGCTACACCTTC	CASSPGEMNYGYTF
TRBV5-1	NA	TRBJ1-1	TRBD1	TGCGCCAGCAGCTCCGGGACAGGGGTTAACACTGAAGCTTTCTTT	CASSSGTGVNTEAFF
TRBV19	few	TRBJ2-3	TRBD1	TGTGCCAGTACCGGGACAGGGAAACCAGATACGCAGTATTTT	CASTGTGKPDTQYF
TRBV27	NA	TRBJ2-5	TRBD1	TGTGCCAGCAGTTCGACAGGGGGCTATGAGACCCAGTACTTC	CASSSTGGYETQYF
TRBV5-1	NA	TRBJ1-1	NA	TGCGCCAGCAGCTTGGAATTTACTTCTGAAGCTTTCTTT	CASSLEFTSEAFF
TRBV5-1	NA	TRBJ1-1	NA	TGCGCCAGCAGCTTTGGAGGGGCTGATTTCTTT	CASSFGGADFF
TRBV5-4	NA	TRBJ2-3	TRBD1	TGTGCCAGCAGCTTGGTGGGACAGGGGGCAAAAGATACGCAGTATTTT	CASSLVGQGAKDTQYF
TRBV11-2	NA	TRBJ2-5	NA	TGTGCCAGCAGCTTACAGGGGGGACAAGAGACCCAGTACTTC	CASSLQGGQETQYF
TRBV19	NA	TRBJ2-1	TRBD2	TGTGCCAGTAGTATTCGGGCTAGCGGGGGCCTCAATGAGCAGTTCTTC	CASSIRASGGLNEQFF
TRBV11-2	NA	TRBJ1-2	NA	TGTGCCAGCAGCCCAATCCGGGGGGCAGCCTTCTATGGCTACACCTTC	CASSPIRGAAFYGYTF
TRBV6-5	NA	TRBJ1-3	TRBD1	TGTGCCACCCTCCGGGACAGGGCTGGAAACACCATATATTTT	CATLRDRAGNTIYF
TRBV4-1	NA	TRBJ1-2	NA	TGCGCCAGCAGCCAAGAGAGTAGTCAGGGCCGGGGCTACACCTTC	CASSQESSQGRGYTF
TRBV7-9	NA	TRBJ2-3	NA	TGTGCCAGCAGCAGAGCCGGGACTGTCACAGATACGCAGTATTTT	CASSRAGTVTDTQYF
TRBV11-2	NA	TRBJ1-6	NA	TGTGCCAGCAGCTTAAGGGACAACAATTCACCCCTCCACTTT	CASSLRDNNSPLHF
TRBV5-6	NA	TRBJ1-6	TRBD1	TGTGCCAGCAGCTTGGACGGGTCGGGACAGGGGTCACCCCTCCACTTT	CASSLDGSGQGSPLHF
TRBV5-1	NA	TRBJ1-4	TRBD1	TGCGCCAGCAGCTTGGTCGGACAGGGTTACGAAAAACTGTTTTTT	CASSLVGQGYEKLFF
TRBV7-3	NA	TRBJ2-2	NA	TGTGCCAGCTTGGGGGGAACCGGGGAGCTGTTTTTT	CASLGGTGELFF
TRBV2	NA	TRBJ1-3	TRBD1	TGTGCCAGCAGTGAGGGGACAGGGGGAAACACCATATATTTT	CASSEGTGGNTIYF
TRBV5-8	NA	TRBJ2-3	TRBD2	TGTGCCAGCAGACATCGACTAGCGGGGGGGCAAGATACGCAGTATTTT	CASRHRLAGGQDTQYF
TRBV20-1	NA	TRBJ1-1	NA	TGCAGTCAGAAGGGGTCCGCGGAGGGATTT	CSQKGSAEGF
TRBV7-9	NA	TRBJ1-3	NA	TGTGCCAGCAGTTCGACAGTGCCTGGAAACACCATATATTTT	CASSSTVPGNTIYF